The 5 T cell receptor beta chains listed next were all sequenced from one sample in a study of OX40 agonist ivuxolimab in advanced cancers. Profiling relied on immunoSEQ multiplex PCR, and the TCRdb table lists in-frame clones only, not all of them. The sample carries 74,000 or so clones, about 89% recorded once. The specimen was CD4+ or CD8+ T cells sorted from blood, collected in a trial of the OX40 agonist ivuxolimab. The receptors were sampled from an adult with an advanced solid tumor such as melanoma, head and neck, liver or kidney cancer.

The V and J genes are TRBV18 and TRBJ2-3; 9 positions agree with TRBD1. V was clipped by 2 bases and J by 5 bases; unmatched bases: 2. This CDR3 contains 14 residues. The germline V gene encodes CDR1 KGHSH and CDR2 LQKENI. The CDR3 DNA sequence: TGTGCCAGCTCACCAGGACAGGGGAGAGATACGCAGTATTTT. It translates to CASSPGQGRDTQYF.

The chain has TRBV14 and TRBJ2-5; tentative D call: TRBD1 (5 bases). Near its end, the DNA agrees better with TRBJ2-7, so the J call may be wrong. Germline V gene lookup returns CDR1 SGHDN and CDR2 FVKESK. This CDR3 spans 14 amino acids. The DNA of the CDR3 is TGTGCCAGCAGCTTTTTGGACACCTCCTACGAGCAGTACTTC. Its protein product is CASSFLDTSYEQYF.

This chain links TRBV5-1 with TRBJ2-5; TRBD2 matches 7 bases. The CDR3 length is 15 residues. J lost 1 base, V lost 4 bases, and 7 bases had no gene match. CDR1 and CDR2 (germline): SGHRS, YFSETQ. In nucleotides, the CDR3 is TGCGCCAGCAGCCCAAGTAGCGGGTCCCAAGAGACCCAGTACTTC. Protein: CASSPSSGSQETQYF.

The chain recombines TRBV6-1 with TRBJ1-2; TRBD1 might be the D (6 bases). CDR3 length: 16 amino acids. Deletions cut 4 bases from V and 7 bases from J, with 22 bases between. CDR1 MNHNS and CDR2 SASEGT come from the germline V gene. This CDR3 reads CASSAATGGRGAGYTF. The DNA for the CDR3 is TGTGCCAGCAGTGCAGCAACGGGGGGCCGTGGGGCTGGCTACACCTTC.

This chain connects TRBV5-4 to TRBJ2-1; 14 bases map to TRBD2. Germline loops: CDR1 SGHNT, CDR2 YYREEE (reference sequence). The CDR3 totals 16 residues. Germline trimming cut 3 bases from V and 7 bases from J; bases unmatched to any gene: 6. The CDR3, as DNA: TGTGCCAGCAGCTCCGAGGGGACTAGCGGGAGTAATGAGCAGTTCTTC. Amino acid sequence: CASSSEGTSGSNEQFF.